This passage covers 16 T cell receptor beta chains from one sample sequenced in a study of spatial heterogeneity in lung cancer. Study outcomes and limitations: Counts that tracked tumor mutation counts were those of expanded intratumoral alpha and beta TCRs.

TCRdb passed the 5' RACE reads through MiXCR, listing each CDR3 protein once. The repertoire has about 2,100 distinct CDR3 sequences, under 9% of them found once; the top ten carry 9.5% to 15%. As to time point: sample taken at primary tumor resection. No antigen is known for these receptors. The sequencing used lung tumor tissue, collected at surgery. These receptors originate from a male donor with early-stage non-small cell lung cancer.

This clonotype is deemed medium-sized. The genes are TRBV9 and TRBJ2-1, with 11 bases identical to TRBD2. V lost 3 bases to trimming and J lost 8 bases; unmatched junction nucleotides: 10. This CDR3 has 16 residues. The germline V gene encodes CDR1 SGDLS and CDR2 YYNGEE. The CDR3 here is CASSEATSGVVDEQFF. For the CDR3, the DNA is TGTGCCAGCAGCGAGGCGACTAGCGGGGTTGTTGATGAGCAGTTCTTC.

Judged by abundance, this clonotype is medium-sized. The chain combines TRBV27 with TRBJ1-1, with D maybe TRBD1 (6 bases). V was trimmed by 1 base and J by 5 bases, leaving 20 bases between them. The CDR3 length is 17 residues. Germline CDR1 MNHEY, CDR2 SMNVEV (reference sequence). The CDR3 nucleotides read TGTGCCAGCAGTTTATATAGGTCGGTCAGGGGCGATACTGAAGCTTTCTTT. Protein product: CASSLYRSVRGDTEAFF.

This clonotype is medium-sized in the sample. The genes are TRBV29-1 and TRBJ2-5; TRBD2 matches at 8 bases. Germline V lookup: CDR1 SQVTM, CDR2 ANQGSEA. This CDR3 is built from 17 residues. V shed 5 bases and J 6 bases; nucleotides not matched to a gene: 20. The CDR3: CSVKTPGSGVSRKTQYF. CDR3 DNA: TGCAGCGTTAAAACCCCGGGTAGCGGGGTATCTAGGAAGACCCAGTACTTC.

Within the sample, this clonotype is medium-sized. The CDR3 spells CASKSQETQYF. Written as DNA, the CDR3 is TGTGCCAGCAAGTCACAAGAGACCCAGTACTTC. The V call is TRBV27, the J call TRBJ2-5; D remains unclear. The CDR3 is 11 amino acids. Germline V lookup: CDR1 MNHEY, CDR2 SMNVEV (reference sequence). V was cut by 7 bases and J by 2 bases, with 5 bases left in between.

The chain recombines TRBV19 with TRBJ2-1; weak D call: TRBD2 (6 bases). V gave up 4 bases and J gave up 1 base, with 8 bases separating them. Looked up from germline, CDR1 is LNHDA and CDR2 is SQIVND (reference sequence). The CDR3 is 14 residues long. CDR3 in amino acids: CASSRLESYNEQFF. CDR3 DNA: TGTGCCAGTAGTAGACTAGAATCCTACAATGAGCAGTTCTTC.

Relative to its sample, this clonotype is medium-sized. V and J are TRBV7-9 and TRBJ2-1; 11 bases fit TRBD2. The V and J ends lost 5 bases and 5 bases, in that order; junction bases with no gene match: 5. Germline-derived CDR1 and CDR2 are SEHNR and FQNEAQ (reference sequence). This CDR3 contains 15 residues. CDR3 DNA sequence: TGTGCCAGCAGCAAACTAGCGGGGGCCGACAATGAGCAGTTCTTC. Its protein product is CASSKLAGADNEQFF.

Sample share makes this clonotype medium-sized. V gene TRBV5-4 combines with J gene TRBJ2-5, with D perhaps matching TRBD1 or TRBD2 (5 bases each). Germline loops: CDR1 SGHNT, CDR2 YYREEE (reference sequence). The CDR3 runs to 18 residues. Deletions cut 0 bases from V and 1 base from J, with 19 bases between. The CDR3: CASSLEGAWGSGQETQYF. The CDR3 coding sequence is TGTGCCAGCAGCTTGGAGGGAGCGTGGGGGTCGGGCCAAGAGACCCAGTACTTC.

By share, this clonotype counts as medium-sized. The gene calls are TRBV4-2 and TRBJ1-1, with TRBD1 as a possible D gene (5 bases). V shed 0 bases and J shed 8 bases, with 13 bases lying between them. Germline V gene sequence: CDR1 LGHNA, CDR2 YNFKEQ. The CDR3 spans 14 residues. The CDR3 loop reads CASSQEWRGPEAFF. The CDR3 DNA reads as TGTGCCAGCAGCCAAGAATGGCGGGGACCGGAAGCTTTCTTT.

By share, this clonotype counts as medium-sized. The chain is built from TRBV7-3 and TRBJ2-3; 9 nucleotides align to TRBD2. Trimming removed 5 bases from V and 2 bases from J; junction bases left unmatched: 14. The CDR3 runs to 18 residues. Per the germline V gene, CDR1 is SGHTA and CDR2 is FQGTGA. For the CDR3, the DNA is TGTGCCAGCAGCCCCTTTTTTTATCTAGCGGGGCACACAGATACGCAGTATTTT. Encoded protein: CASSPFFYLAGHTDTQYF.

This clonotype is termed medium-sized. The chain employs TRBV7-9 and TRBJ2-5; D unclear. V lost 8 bases to trimming and J lost 8 bases, with 21 bases between them. Germline CDR1 and CDR2: SEHNR and FQNEAQ (reference sequence). The CDR3 spans 14 residues. This chain's CDR3 is CASYASGQHPTQYF. In nucleotides, the CDR3 is TGTGCCAGCTACGCCTCCGGGCAACATCCTACCCAGTACTTC. The variable domain in full, with the rest retrieved from reference TRBV7-9 and TRBJ2-5, is DTGVSQNPRHKITKRGQNVTFRCDPISEHNRLYWYRQTLGQGPEFLTYFQNEAQLEKSRLLSDRFSAERPKGSFSTLEIQRTEQGDSAMYLCASYASGQHPTQYFGPGTRLLVL.

This clonotype counts as large. J is TRBJ1-2 and V is TRBV28; D is possibly TRBD1 (6 bases). V was pared by 3 bases and J by 1 base, with 9 bases between. The length of the CDR3 is 14 residues. CDR1 MDHEN and CDR2 SYDVKM come from the germline V gene. The DNA for the CDR3 is TGTGCCAGCAGTTTGGGGGGCAGTAACTATGGCTACACCTTC. Its protein is CASSLGGSNYGYTF.

By share, this clonotype counts as large. The rearrangement links TRBV28 to TRBJ1-1; D is perhaps TRBD1 (5 bases). Germline lookup yields CDR1 MDHEN and CDR2 SYDVKM. The V and J ends lost 5 bases and 0 bases respectively, with 10 bases between them. The CDR3 spans 14 residues. The CDR3 DNA is TGTGCCAGCAGTACCAGGGTTATGAACACTGAAGCTTTCTTT. It yields the protein CASSTRVMNTEAFF.

Judged by abundance, this clonotype is medium-sized. The chain has TRBV3-1 and TRBJ1-5, with D perhaps matching TRBD1 (5 bases). The germline V gene has CDR1 LGHDT and CDR2 YNNKEL (reference sequence). The CDR3 totals 15 residues. V dropped 1 base and J dropped 0 bases, with 7 bases sitting between them. DNA for the CDR3: TGTGCCAGCAGCCAAGTTGGGGGTAGCAATCAGCCCCAGCATTTT. Its protein product is CASSQVGGSNQPQHF.

By its share, this clonotype is medium-sized. The chain has TRBV5-6 and TRBJ2-5, with 9 bases aligning to TRBD1. From germline, CDR1 is SGHDT and CDR2 YYEEEE. The CDR3 has 14 residues. V lost 0 bases and J lost 4; bases outside the gene matches: 1. In nucleotides, the CDR3 is TGTGCCAGCAGCTTGGGGGACAGGGTAGAGACCCAGTACTTC. Residues: CASSLGDRVETQYF.

By sample share, this clonotype is medium-sized. CDR3 residues: CASSLILRGVNTEAFF. CDR3 bases: TGTGCCAGCAGTTTAATTCTCCGGGGCGTAAACACTGAAGCTTTCTTT. This rearrangement joins TRBV28 to TRBJ1-1; possible D gene TRBD1, 5 bases. The CDR3 consists of 16 residues. V shed 2 bases and J shed 2 bases, with 15 bases lying between them. Looked up from germline, CDR1 is MDHEN and CDR2 is SYDVKM.

By sample fraction, this clonotype is medium-sized. This CDR3 reads CASSFDRLDNYGYTF. CDR3 coding DNA: TGTGCCAGCAGCTTCGACAGGCTAGATAACTATGGCTACACCTTC. J is TRBJ1-2 and V is TRBV5-4; the D gene is possibly TRBD1 (6 bases). With 2 bases removed from V and 1 base from J, the gap between germline ends came to 12 bases. Germline CDR1 and CDR2: SGHNT and YYREEE (reference sequence). The CDR3 totals 15 residues.